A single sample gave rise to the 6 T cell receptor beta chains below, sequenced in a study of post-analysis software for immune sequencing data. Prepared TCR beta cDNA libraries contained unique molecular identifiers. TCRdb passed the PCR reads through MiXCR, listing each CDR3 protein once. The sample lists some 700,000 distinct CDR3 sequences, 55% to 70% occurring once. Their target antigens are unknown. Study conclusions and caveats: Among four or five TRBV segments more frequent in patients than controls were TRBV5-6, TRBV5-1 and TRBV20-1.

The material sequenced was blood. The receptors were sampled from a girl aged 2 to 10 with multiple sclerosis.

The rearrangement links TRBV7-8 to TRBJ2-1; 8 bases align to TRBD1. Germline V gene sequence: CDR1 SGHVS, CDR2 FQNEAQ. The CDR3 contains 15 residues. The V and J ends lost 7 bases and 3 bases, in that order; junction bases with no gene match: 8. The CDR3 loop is CASMAPDRDYNEQFF. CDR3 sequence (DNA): TGTGCCAGCATGGCCCCGGACAGGGACTACAATGAGCAGTTCTTC.

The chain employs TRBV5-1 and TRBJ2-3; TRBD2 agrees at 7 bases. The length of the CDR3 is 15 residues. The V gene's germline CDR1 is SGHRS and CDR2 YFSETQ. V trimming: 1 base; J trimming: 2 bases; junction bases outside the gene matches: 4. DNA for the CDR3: TGCGCCAGCAGCTTGTTGGGGACTAACACAGATACGCAGTATTTT. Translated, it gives CASSLLGTNTDTQYF.

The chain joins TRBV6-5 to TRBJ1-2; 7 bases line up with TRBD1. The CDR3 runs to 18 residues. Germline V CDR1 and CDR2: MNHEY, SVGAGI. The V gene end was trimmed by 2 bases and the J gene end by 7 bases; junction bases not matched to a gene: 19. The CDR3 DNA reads TGTGCCAGCAGTTACAGTCCGCCGGGAAAACCCCCAGGGGGTGGCTACACCTTC. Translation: CASSYSPPGKPPGGGYTF.

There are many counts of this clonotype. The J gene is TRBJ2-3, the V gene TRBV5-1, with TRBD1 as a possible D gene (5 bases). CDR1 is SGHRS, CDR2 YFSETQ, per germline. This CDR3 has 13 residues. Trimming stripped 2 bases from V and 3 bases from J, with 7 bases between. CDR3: CASSFQGTDTQYF. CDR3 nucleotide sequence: TGCGCCAGCAGCTTCCAGGGAACAGATACGCAGTATTTT. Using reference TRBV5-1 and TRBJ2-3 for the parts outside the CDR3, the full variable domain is KAGVTQTPRYLIKTRGQQVTLSCSPISGHRSVSWYQQTPGQGLQFLFEYFSETQRNKGNFPGRFSGRQFSNSRSEMNVSTLELGDSALYLCASSFQGTDTQYFGPGTRLTVL.

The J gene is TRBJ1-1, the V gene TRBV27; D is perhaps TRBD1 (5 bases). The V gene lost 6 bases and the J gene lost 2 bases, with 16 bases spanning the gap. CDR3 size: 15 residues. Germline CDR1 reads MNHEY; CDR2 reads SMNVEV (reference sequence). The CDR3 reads CASSDAVGGNTEAFF. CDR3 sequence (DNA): TGTGCCAGCAGCGATGCCGTTGGGGGTAACACTGAAGCTTTCTTT.

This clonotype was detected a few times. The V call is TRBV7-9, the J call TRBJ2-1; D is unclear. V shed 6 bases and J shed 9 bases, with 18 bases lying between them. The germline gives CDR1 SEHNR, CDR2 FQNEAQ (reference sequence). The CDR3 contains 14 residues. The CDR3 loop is CASSPTGRLLEQFF. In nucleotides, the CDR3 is TGTGCCAGCAGTCCAACTGGCCGGCTGCTTGAGCAGTTCTTC.